One and the same sample provided the 27 T cell receptor beta chains below, sequenced in a study of CD8 T cells in ankylosing spondylitis. Each CDR3 protein is one row after TCRdb ran MiXCR on the 5' RACE reads. The table lists roughly 370,000 distinct CDR3 sequences, around 24% of them singletons. These receptors have no identified antigens. General study findings and limits: Roughly eight highly homologous variants made up a TCR beta motif that seemed to typify ankylosing spondylitis blood.

The sample was blood, either unsorted or a sorted T cell fraction (not recorded which). These receptors were obtained from a male donor with ankylosing spondylitis.

The chain has TRBV20-1 and TRBJ2-2, with 7 bases lining up with TRBD1. Germline loops: CDR1 DFQATT, CDR2 SNEGSKA (reference sequence). With V trimmed by 6 bases and J by 6 bases, 7 bases remained unmatched. The CDR3 runs to 13 residues. The CDR3 here is CSAPTGYAGELFF. In DNA, the CDR3 is TGCAGTGCACCGACAGGGTACGCCGGGGAGCTGTTTTTT.

This clonotype was counted many times. V gene TRBV5-6 combines with J gene TRBJ2-7; D ambiguous. Per germline, CDR1 SGHDT and CDR2 YYEEEE. The V end lost 4 bases, the J end lost 0 bases, and 5 bases lay between the germline ends. The CDR3 length is 12 residues. The CDR3 DNA sequence: TGTGCCAGCAGCCTTTCCTCCTACGAGCAGTACTTC. Translating gives CASSLSSYEQYF. Full variable domain (missing parts from reference TRBV5-6 and TRBJ2-7): DAGVTQSPTHLIKTRGQQVTLRCSPKSGHDTVSWYQQALGQGPQFIFQYYEEEERQRGNFPDRFSGHQFPNYSSELNVNALLLGDSALYLCASSLSSYEQYFGPGTRLTVT.

V usage is TRBV28 and J usage is TRBJ2-7; D unclear. The germline CDR1 and CDR2 sequences are MDHEN and SYDVKM. There are 13 residues in the CDR3. Deletions cut 2 bases from V and 2 bases from J, with 7 bases between. The CDR3 loop reads CASSLRVPYEQYF. CDR3 DNA: TGTGCCAGCAGTTTACGGGTGCCCTACGAGCAGTACTTC.

The chain employs TRBV29-1 and TRBJ1-1; the D is unclear. The V gene's germline CDR1 is SQVTM and CDR2 ANQGSEA. The CDR3 extends over 12 amino acids. The V and J ends lost 5 bases and 5 bases respectively, with 12 bases between them. This CDR3 reads CSVLWKETEAFF. The CDR3 coding sequence is TGCAGCGTTCTGTGGAAAGAGACTGAAGCTTTCTTT.

This clonotype was observed a few times. The V and J genes are TRBV18 and TRBJ2-1, with a weak D call TRBD2 (6 bases). The CDR3 is 14 residues long. V shed 4 bases and J shed 7 bases, with 14 bases lying between them. The germline V gene encodes CDR1 KGHSH and CDR2 LQKENI. This chain's CDR3 is CASSLAGLGNEQFF. In nucleotides, the CDR3 is TGTGCCAGCTCACTTGCGGGATTGGGTAATGAGCAGTTCTTC.

This clonotype was counted between two and nine times. The chain is built from TRBV28 and TRBJ2-1, with 7 nucleotides matching TRBD1. The germline CDR1 and CDR2 sequences are MDHEN and SYDVKM. The CDR3 runs 14 residues. V gave up 0 bases and J gave up 5 bases; unmatched junction bases: 1. This chain's CDR3 is CASSLWGQHNEQFF. The CDR3 DNA is TGTGCCAGCAGTTTATGGGGACAGCACAATGAGCAGTTCTTC.

V gene TRBV9 combines with J gene TRBJ2-7; D gene uncertain. With 0 bases removed from V and 0 bases from J, the gap between germline ends came to 10 bases. Germline V lookup: CDR1 SGDLS, CDR2 YYNGEE. This CDR3 has 15 amino acids. CDR3 sequence (DNA): TGTGCCAGCAGCGTAGCCCCGTTGAACTCCTACGAGCAGTACTTC. The encoded protein is CASSVAPLNSYEQYF. Drawing the rest from reference TRBV9 and TRBJ2-7, the complete variable domain is DSGVTQTPKHLITATGQRVTLRCSPRSGDLSVYWYQQSLDQGLQFLIQYYNGEERAKGNILERFSAQQFPDLHSELNLSSLELGDSALYFCASSVAPLNSYEQYFGPGTRLTVT.

Only a few counts were recorded for this clonotype. This sequence joins TRBV29-1 and TRBJ2-5, with 7 bases fitting TRBD1. The CDR3 is 12 residues long. The germline V gene has CDR1 SQVTM and CDR2 ANQGSEA. Trimming at V came to 6 bases and at J to 5 bases, leaving 6 bases not matched to a gene. CDR3 coding DNA: TGCAGCGTGGATACAGGGGTTGAGACCCAGTACTTC. Translated, it gives CSVDTGVETQYF.

V usage is TRBV7-3 and J usage is TRBJ2-1; no clear D gene. The germline V gene encodes CDR1 SGHTA and CDR2 FQGTGA. The CDR3 runs 14 residues. Trimming took 1 base from V and 2 from J, leaving 6 bases between them. In DNA, the CDR3 is TGTGCCAGCAGCTTAATAGGCCCCTACAATGAGCAGTTCTTC. It encodes CASSLIGPYNEQFF.

This rearrangement joins TRBV20-1 to TRBJ1-5; D remains unclear. The germline gives CDR1 DFQATT, CDR2 SNEGSKA (reference sequence). The ends were cut back, 1 base at V and 0 bases at J, with 7 bases in the middle. This CDR3 has 14 amino acids. The CDR3 here is CSARARLSNQPQHF. CDR3 nucleotide sequence: TGCAGTGCTAGAGCCCGGCTTAGCAATCAGCCCCAGCATTTT.

V is TRBV12-3 or TRBV12-4 and J is TRBJ1-6, with TRBD1 matching over 7 bases. The CDR3 contains 14 residues. Trimming cost V 5 bases and J 10 bases; bases outside gene matches: 8. CDR3 in amino acids: CASSIGGQGSPLHF. The CDR3 DNA sequence: TGTGCCAGCAGTATAGGGGGCCAAGGGTCACCCCTCCACTTT.

The chain has TRBV3-1 and TRBJ2-3; 11 positions match TRBD2. The CDR3 has 14 residues. J gave up 5 bases and V 6 bases, and 4 bases lay outside the gene matches. Germline lookup yields CDR1 LGHDT and CDR2 YNNKEL (reference sequence). In DNA, the CDR3 is TGTGCCAGCAGTGTAGCGGGAGGGGGAGATACGCAGTATTTT. Amino acid sequence: CASSVAGGGDTQYF.

This clonotype was recorded many times. The V gene is TRBV9, the J gene TRBJ1-5, with D perhaps matching TRBD1 (5 bases). This CDR3 comprises 14 residues. V shed 4 bases and J shed 2 bases, with 10 bases lying between them. The germline CDR1 and CDR2 sequences are SGDLS and YYNGEE. DNA of the CDR3: TGTGCCAGCAGCCGGGGGGGAGGCAATCAGCCCCAGCATTTT. Translated: CASSRGGGNQPQHF. Based on the CDR3 plus reference TRBV9 and TRBJ1-5, the full variable domain is DSGVTQTPKHLITATGQRVTLRCSPRSGDLSVYWYQQSLDQGLQFLIQYYNGEERAKGNILERFSAQQFPDLHSELNLSSLELGDSALYFCASSRGGGNQPQHFGDGTRLSIL.

This clonotype was counted only a few times. This chain uses TRBV28 with TRBJ2-3; D is unclear. V dropped 11 bases and J dropped 2 bases, with 14 bases sitting between them. In germline, CDR1 is MDHEN, CDR2 SYDVKM. The CDR3 runs to 13 residues. In nucleotides, the CDR3 is TGTGCCGGTTTGGACGGTAACACAGATACGCAGTATTTT. Protein: CAGLDGNTDTQYF. The full variable domain, completed using reference TRBV28 and TRBJ2-3, is DVKVTQSSRYLVKRTGEKVFLECVQDMDHENMFWYRQDPGLGLRLIYFSYDVKMKEKGDIPEGYSVSREKKERFSLILESASTNQTSMYLCAGLDGNTDTQYFGPGTRLTVL.

Regarding this clonotype: This may be a read error: a much more frequent sequence differs by one nucleotide. This sequence joins TRBV6-2 or TRBV6-3 and TRBJ2-1; 8 nucleotides match TRBD1. The length of the CDR3 is 14 residues. From germline, CDR1 is MNHEY and CDR2 SVGEGT. With 7 bases clipped from V and 8 bases from J, the junction kept 10 bases outside the gene matches. CDR3 loop: CASTPRTGWDEQFF. Written as DNA, the CDR3 is TGTGCCAGCACACCCCGGACAGGGTGGGATGAGCAGTTCTTC.

The chain employs TRBV7-2 and TRBJ2-7, with 8 nucleotides matching TRBD1. Germline trimming cut 0 bases from V and 2 bases from J; bases unmatched to any gene: 6. Germline V CDR1 and CDR2: SGHTA, FQGNSA. This CDR3 has 16 amino acids. The CDR3 here is CASSLALDREAYEQYF. The CDR3 coding sequence is TGTGCCAGCAGCTTAGCTCTGGACAGGGAGGCCTACGAGCAGTACTTC.

The V call is TRBV28, the J call TRBJ1-2; 8 nucleotides line up with TRBD1. The germline CDR1 and CDR2 sequences are MDHEN and SYDVKM. The trim removed 7 bases at V and 3 bases at J, leaving 7 bases unmatched. This CDR3 has 14 residues. The CDR3 protein is CASNQGQAYYGYTF. CDR3 DNA sequence: TGTGCCAGCAACCAGGGACAGGCCTACTATGGCTACACCTTC.

DNA for the CDR3: TGTGCCAGCAGTTACGTAGCGGGGTCCACAGATACGCAGTATTTT. This codes for CASSYVAGSTDTQYF. The rearrangement joins TRBV7-9 to TRBJ2-3; 8 bases line up with TRBD2. CDR1 is SEHNR and CDR2 is FQNEAQ in the germline V gene (reference sequence). The CDR3 totals 15 residues. Unmatched junction bases numbered 7, after V lost 6 bases and J lost 2 bases.

This clonotype came up a few times. The chain has TRBV7-9 and TRBJ1-4, with 7 bases fitting TRBD1. The CDR3 runs 14 residues. Germline V gives CDR1 SEHNR, CDR2 FQNEAQ (reference sequence). V gave up 5 bases and J gave up 8 bases; unmatched junction bases: 8. The CDR3 reads CASSPGTAAEKLFF. In DNA form, the CDR3 reads TGTGCCAGCAGCCCAGGGACAGCAGCAGAAAAACTGTTTTTT.

The V gene is TRBV24-1, the J gene TRBJ1-5; D unclear. Trimming shortened V by 6 bases and J by 6 bases, and 14 bases separated the two germline ends. Per germline, CDR1 KGHDR and CDR2 SFDVKD. CDR3 size: 14 residues. CDR3 nucleotides: TGTGCCACCAGTAGAGCGGGAGATCCTCAGCCCCAGCATTTT. This translates into CATSRAGDPQPQHF.

The V gene is TRBV20-1, the J gene TRBJ1-1; 7 nucleotides agree with TRBD1. This CDR3 comprises 13 residues. Germline V lookup: CDR1 DFQATT, CDR2 SNEGSKA (reference sequence). Trimming cost V 5 bases and J 5 bases; bases outside gene matches: 8. This chain's CDR3 is CSAVGQAGTEAFF. In DNA, the CDR3 is TGCAGTGCTGTTGGACAGGCGGGGACTGAAGCTTTCTTT.

This clonotype turned up a few times. The chain combines TRBV7-2 with TRBJ1-3; tentative D call: TRBD1 (5 bases). Trimming stripped 0 bases from V and 4 bases from J, with 10 bases between. CDR1 is SGHTA, CDR2 FQGNSA, per germline. This CDR3 region has 15 residues. The CDR3 nucleotides read TGTGCCAGCAGCTTAGCGGGGCGGGCCGGAAACACCATATATTTT. Protein: CASSLAGRAGNTIYF.

This clonotype appeared a few times. CDR3 residues: CASSEWGGSSDEQFF. The CDR3 DNA is TGTGCCAGCAGTGAATGGGGCGGGAGTAGTGATGAGCAGTTCTTC. V usage is TRBV6-1 and J usage is TRBJ2-1; 7 bases fit TRBD2. With 2 bases clipped from V and 8 bases from J, the junction kept 9 bases outside the gene matches. CDR1 is MNHNS and CDR2 is SASEGT in the germline V gene. The CDR3 has 15 residues.

V is TRBV24-1 and J is TRBJ1-5; D unclear. V lost 4 bases and J lost 3, with 9 bases in between. CDR1 KGHDR and CDR2 SFDVKD come from the germline V gene. The CDR3 consists of 14 residues. The CDR3 here is CATSDQGPNQPQHF. The CDR3 nucleotides are TGTGCCACCAGTGACCAAGGACCCAATCAGCCCCAGCATTTT.

The V call is TRBV6-2 or TRBV6-3, the J call TRBJ2-7; 14 bases line up with TRBD2. The V segment lost 8 bases and the J segment 4 bases; nucleotides outside the gene matches: 13. Germline CDR1 reads MNHEY; CDR2 reads SVGEGT. The CDR3 contains 17 residues. DNA for the CDR3: TGTGCCAGCTTATCTCGGACTAGCGGGAGGTCGTGGTACGAGCAGTACTTC. This translates into CASLSRTSGRSWYEQYF.

The CDR3 DNA is TGCGCCAGCAGCCAAGTTTGGCCCAACACCATATATTTT. It translates to CASSQVWPNTIYF. This chain links TRBV4-1 with TRBJ1-3, with D uncertain. This CDR3 is built from 13 residues. V shed 1 base and J shed 7 bases, with 8 bases lying between them. CDR1 is MGHRA, CDR2 YSYEKL, per germline.

The chain employs TRBV12-3 or TRBV12-4 and TRBJ1-2; no clear D. The CDR3 consists of 13 residues. Trimming pared 4 bases from V and 4 bases from J, leaving 10 bases between. The CDR3 nucleotides are TGTGCCAGCAGTTCCGGACGCGGCTATGGCTACACCTTC. The encoded protein is CASSSGRGYGYTF.